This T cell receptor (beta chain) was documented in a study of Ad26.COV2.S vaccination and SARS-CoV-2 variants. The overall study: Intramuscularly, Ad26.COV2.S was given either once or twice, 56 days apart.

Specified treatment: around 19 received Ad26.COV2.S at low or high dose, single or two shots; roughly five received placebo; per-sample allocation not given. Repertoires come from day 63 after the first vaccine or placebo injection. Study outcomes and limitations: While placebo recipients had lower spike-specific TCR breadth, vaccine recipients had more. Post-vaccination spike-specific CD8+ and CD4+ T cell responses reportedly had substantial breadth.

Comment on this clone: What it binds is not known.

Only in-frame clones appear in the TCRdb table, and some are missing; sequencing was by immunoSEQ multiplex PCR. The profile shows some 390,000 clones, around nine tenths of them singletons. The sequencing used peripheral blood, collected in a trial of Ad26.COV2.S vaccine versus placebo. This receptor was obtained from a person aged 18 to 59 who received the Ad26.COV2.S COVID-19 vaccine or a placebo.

CDR3 amino acids: CASSIYRGVGNQPQHF. The CDR3 DNA follows: TGTGCCAGTAGTATCTATCGGGGGGTTGGCAATCAGCCCCAGCATTTT. The V call is TRBV19, the J call TRBJ1-5, with D perhaps matching TRBD1 (5 bases). Between the trimmed V and J ends, which lost 3 bases and 2 bases, there was a span of 14 bases. Germline CDR1 LNHDA, CDR2 SQIVND (reference sequence). This CDR3 is built from 16 residues.